The clone carrying this T cell receptor beta chain was detected many times. As yet, its antigen is unknown. Uncontrolled infection, other autoimmune disease, pregnancy or lactation barred patients from enrollment. This sample was included in a study of T cells in Graves' hyperthyroidism and ophthalmopathy. RNA transcripts yielded amplified TCR beta CDR3 regions. When the TCR CDR3 underwent first-round RT-PCR, the HTBI primer set was used. TCRdb reanalysed the multiplex PCR reads using MiXCR and keeps one entry per CDR3 protein. Seen here are about 300,000 distinct CDR3 sequences, roughly 13% observed once, and the top ten hold 7.9%. Per germline, CDR1 MDHEN and CDR2 SYDVKM. The germline V and J ends were trimmed by 7 bases and 4 bases, with 16 bases remaining between them. The CDR3 consists of 14 residues. Study outcomes and limitations: Peripheral blood also featured most of the thyroid clonotypes expanded above 0.001. Separating ophthalmopathy from stable hyperthyroidism was achieved by a 13 V-J model.

The clonotype was recovered from a woman between 35 and 50 years old with Graves' hyperthyroidism. The sequenced sample consisted of blood. The rearrangement uses TRBV28 and TRBJ1-1; D possibly corresponds to TRBD1 (5 bases). As DNA, the CDR3 is TGTGCCAGCAACGGGGGAGGCGGCCCCACTGAAGCTTTCTTT. Its translation: CASNGGGGPTEAFF.